This entry features one T cell receptor (beta chain) sequence. The data derive from a study of blood T cell repertoires in COVID-19. Study as a whole: From the United States, Italy and Spain came samples of acute and convalescent COVID-19. PBMCs, B-cell-depleted T cells, or T cells provided the cDNA or gDNA that made up the material.

CDR1 SGHDT and CDR2 YYEEEE come from the germline V gene. V gave up 4 bases and J gave up 8 bases, with 15 bases separating them. This CDR3 has 13 residues. Generated by immunoSEQ multiplex PCR, the TCRdb table keeps only in-frame clones and is missing some. The sample records about 68,000 clones, 84% being singletons. J is TRBJ1-2 and V is TRBV5-6; D is possibly TRBD1 (6 bases). Specimen: peripheral blood. The clonotype comes from a man over 45 with active COVID-19. CDR3 in amino acids: CASSRDRWGGYTF. The CDR3 nucleotides read TGTGCCAGCAGCAGAGACAGGTGGGGCGGCTACACCTTC.